Each of the 5 T cell receptor beta chains below was sequenced from the same sample in a study of tumor and adjacent non-tumor tissue in lung cancer. Three rounds of nested PCR, following a modified ARM-PCR protocol, produced the TCRbeta library. TCRdb fed the multiplex PCR reads into MiXCR, producing one record per CDR3 protein. Seen here are roughly 70,000 distinct CDR3 sequences, around 65% observed once, and the top ten hold 28%. The template was RNA from unsorted bulk tissue. More than 3 cm separated this lung sample from the edge of the tumor. The specimen was distant non-tumor lung tissue. All receptors derive from a woman between 45 and 65 years old with non-small cell lung cancer.

This clonotype was recorded at least ten times. The chain has TRBV6-1 and TRBJ1-2, with a possible D match to TRBD1 (6 bases). V was cut by 6 bases and J by 7 bases, with 18 bases left in between. This CDR3 comprises 14 residues. Looked up from germline, CDR1 is MNHNS and CDR2 is SASEGT. The CDR3 region has the DNA TGTGCCAGCAGCACATGGGGGGGCTCCGGTGGCTACACCTTC. It yields the protein CASSTWGGSGGYTF.

This clonotype showed up just a few times. This sequence may be a read error, since a much larger clone differs from it by one base. The CDR3 does not close with the conserved phenylalanine or tryptophan, likely indicating a read error. The rearrangement links TRBV6-1 to TRBJ2-1; D not certain. This CDR3 has 12 amino acids. Trimming pared 7 bases from V and 4 bases from J, leaving 8 bases between. Germline CDR1 is MNHNS and CDR2 is SASEGT. CDR3 sequence reads: CASNPNYNEQFL. Written as DNA, the CDR3 is TGTGCCAGCAACCCCAATTACAATGAGCAGTTCCTC.

This clonotype was detected a few times. The chain carries TRBV7-8 and TRBJ2-1; possibly TRBD2 for D (5 bases). This CDR3 spans 14 amino acids. Trimming took 5 bases from V and 3 from J, leaving 11 bases between them. Germline V CDR1 and CDR2: SGHVS, FQNEAQ. The CDR3 reads CASSPYRDYNEQFF. As DNA, the CDR3 is TGTGCCAGCAGCCCGTACCGGGACTACAATGAGCAGTTCTTC.

On this clonotype: A much larger clone differs from this one at a single base, so this may be a read error. The chain joins TRBV4-3 to TRBJ2-1; D possibly matches TRBD1 or TRBD2 (5 bases each). Germline V gene lookup returns CDR1 LGHNA and CDR2 YSLEER. V gave up 3 bases and J gave up 0 bases, with 18 bases separating them. The CDR3 extends over 18 amino acids. As DNA, the CDR3 is TGCGCCAGCAGCCAGGATCTGGGACGGGGCACCTCCTACAATGAGCAGTTCTTC. Amino acids: CASSQDLGRGTSYNEQFF.

Only a few counts were recorded for this clonotype. The genes are TRBV7-9 and TRBJ1-5; D unresolved. The germline V and J ends were trimmed by 6 bases and 7 bases, with 19 bases remaining between them. This CDR3 spans 15 amino acids. The germline V gene encodes CDR1 SEHNR and CDR2 FQNEAQ (reference sequence). The CDR3 protein is CASSPSGTLQQPQHF. The CDR3 DNA follows: TGTGCCAGCAGTCCTTCGGGTACCTTACAACAGCCCCAGCATTTT.